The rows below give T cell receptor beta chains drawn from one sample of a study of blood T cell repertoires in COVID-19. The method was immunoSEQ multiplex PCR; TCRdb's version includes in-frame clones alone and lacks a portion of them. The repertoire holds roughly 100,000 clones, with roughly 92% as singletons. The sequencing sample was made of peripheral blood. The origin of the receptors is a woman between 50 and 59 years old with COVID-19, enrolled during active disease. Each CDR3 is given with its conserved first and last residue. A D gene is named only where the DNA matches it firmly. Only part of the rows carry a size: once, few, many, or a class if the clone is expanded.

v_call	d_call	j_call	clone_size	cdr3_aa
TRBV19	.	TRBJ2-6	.	CASSPLSGANVLTF
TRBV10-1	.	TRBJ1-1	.	CASSESRGGRGTEAFF
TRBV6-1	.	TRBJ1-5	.	CASSEFQGPRQPQHF
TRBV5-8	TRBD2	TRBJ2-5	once	CASSLVAGGVQETQYF
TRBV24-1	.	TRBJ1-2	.	CATSEAGSSYGYTF
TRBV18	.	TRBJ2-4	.	CASSPGGGNIQYF
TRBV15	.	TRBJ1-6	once	CATSRDTMDGALHF
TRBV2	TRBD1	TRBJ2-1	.	CASSDWAGGNDEQFF
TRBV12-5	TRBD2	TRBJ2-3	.	CASGLTGLATDTQYF
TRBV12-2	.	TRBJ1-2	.	CASRLVDDSTNYGYTF
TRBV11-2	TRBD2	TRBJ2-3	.	CASSLGGLALGDTQYF
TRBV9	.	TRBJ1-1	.	CASSAGYAEAFF
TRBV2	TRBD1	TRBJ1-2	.	CASRKDREDGYTF
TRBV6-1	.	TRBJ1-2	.	CASSEASVLPYGYTF
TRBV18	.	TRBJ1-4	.	CASSPVRQTTNEKLFF
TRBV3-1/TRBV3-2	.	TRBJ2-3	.	CASSQDMRGHTQYF
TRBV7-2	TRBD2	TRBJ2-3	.	CASRPIPGTSDGLADTQYF
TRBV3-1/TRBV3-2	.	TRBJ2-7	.	CASSSLGGMRYEQYF
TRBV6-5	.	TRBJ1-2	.	CASSKSPTENYGYTF
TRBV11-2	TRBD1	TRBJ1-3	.	CALQGATGNTIYF
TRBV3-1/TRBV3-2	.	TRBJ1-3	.	CASSQVAGGDGNTIYF
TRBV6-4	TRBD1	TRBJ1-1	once	CASSLQGGDTEAFF
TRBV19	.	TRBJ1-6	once	CASSTRAPDNSPLHF
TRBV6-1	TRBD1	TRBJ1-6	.	CASSVDRGRSYNSPLHF
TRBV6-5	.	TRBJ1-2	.	CASTMGSGYTF
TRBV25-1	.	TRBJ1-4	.	CASSEGGGTEKLFF
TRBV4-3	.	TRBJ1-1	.	CASSESGGFTEAFF
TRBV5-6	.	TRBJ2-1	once	CASSLGSAGPRDEQFF
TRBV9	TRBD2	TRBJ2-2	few	CASSPFGGALNPGELFF
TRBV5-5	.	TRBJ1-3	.	CASSLAGGPGNTIYF
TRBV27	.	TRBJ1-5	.	CASSLSYNQPQHF
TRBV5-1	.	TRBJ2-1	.	CASSLLGGYNEQFF
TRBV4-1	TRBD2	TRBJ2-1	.	CASSQDRSLAGGPRDEQFF
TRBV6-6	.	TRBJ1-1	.	CASSLYKEGRTEAFF
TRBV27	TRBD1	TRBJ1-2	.	CASSQDRGQGANYGYTF
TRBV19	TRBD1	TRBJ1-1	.	CASSYRGSDTEAFF
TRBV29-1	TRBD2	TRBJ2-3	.	CSVPAPSGSFTDTQYF
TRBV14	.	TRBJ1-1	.	CASSPISWAEGEAFF
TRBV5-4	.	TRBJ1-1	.	CASSLGQGNFQFPEAFF
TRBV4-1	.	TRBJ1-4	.	CASSQPRGKHNEKLFF
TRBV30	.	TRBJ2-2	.	CAWSPLAQRDTGELFF
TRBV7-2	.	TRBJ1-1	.	CASSLPTGNTEAFF
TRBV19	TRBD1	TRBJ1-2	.	CASAGDRVYGYTF
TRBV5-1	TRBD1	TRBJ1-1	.	CASSPTGTGGTEAFF
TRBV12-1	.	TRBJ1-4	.	CASSPLQGAGEKLFF
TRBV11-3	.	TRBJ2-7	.	CASSLGGATYEQYF
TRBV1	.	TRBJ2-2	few	CTSRHVPGTSGFHTGELFF
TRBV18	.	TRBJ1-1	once	CASSPLAPTEAFF
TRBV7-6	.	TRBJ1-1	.	CASSHGGRSDTEAFF
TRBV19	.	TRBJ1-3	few	CASSMRGFSGNTIYF
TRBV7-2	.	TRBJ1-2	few	CASSLGGIIDGYTF
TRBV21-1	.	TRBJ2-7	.	CASSKEILARDRVWF
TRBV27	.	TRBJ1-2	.	CASRWRENYGYTF
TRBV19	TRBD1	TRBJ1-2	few	CASSTTGTGWLRNYGYTF
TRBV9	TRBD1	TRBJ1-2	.	CASSGRQGHGYTF
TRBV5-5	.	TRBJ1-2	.	CASSLAGNYGYTF
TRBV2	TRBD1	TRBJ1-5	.	CASSEEGAGQPQHF
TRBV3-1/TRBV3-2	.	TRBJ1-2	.	CASSQADYGYTF
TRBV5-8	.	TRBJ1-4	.	CASSLGEGADEKLFF
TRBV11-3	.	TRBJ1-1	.	CASSRTGLNTEAFF